The rows below give T cell receptor beta chains drawn from one sample of a study of cytomegalovirus exposure and HLA in healthy donors. TCRdb keeps only in-frame clones here, not all; method: immunoSEQ multiplex PCR. This sample has 140,000 to 150,000 clones; 80% occur once, and the top ten carry 4.5%. Sequenced material: PBMCs. The origin of the receptors is a man aged 40-49 years in good health and CMV-seronegative. Each CDR3 is given with its conserved first and last residue. The order of the fields is J gene, clone size, V gene, CDR3 protein. Size values are once, few and many counts, or a class for expanded clones, and some rows have none.

J gene: TRBJ1-2; clone size: .; V gene: TRBV5-1; CDR3 protein: CASSRSEGLLYGYTF
J gene: TRBJ2-2; clone size: .; V gene: TRBV9; CDR3 protein: CASSEPGGLGGELFF
J gene: TRBJ2-5; clone size: few; V gene: TRBV4-2; CDR3 protein: CASSQDSASGGAGETQYF
J gene: TRBJ1-3; clone size: .; V gene: TRBV2; CDR3 protein: CASRSTGTENTIYF
J gene: TRBJ1-1; clone size: .; V gene: TRBV27; CDR3 protein: CASSWSGLSTEAFF
J gene: TRBJ2-6; clone size: few; V gene: TRBV5-4; CDR3 protein: CASSPDRITTGANVLTF
J gene: TRBJ2-1; clone size: .; V gene: TRBV7-3; CDR3 protein: CASSHAGASNEQFF
J gene: TRBJ1-3; clone size: .; V gene: TRBV30; CDR3 protein: CAWSGPRSPGNTIYF
J gene: TRBJ2-5; clone size: .; V gene: TRBV7-3; CDR3 protein: CASSLAAGTQETQYF
J gene: TRBJ2-7; clone size: .; V gene: TRBV19; CDR3 protein: CASSRVTGGEKYF
J gene: TRBJ2-1; clone size: .; V gene: TRBV19; CDR3 protein: CASSIMLAGTYNEQFF
J gene: TRBJ2-7; clone size: few; V gene: TRBV5-4; CDR3 protein: CASSSDRDYEQYF
J gene: TRBJ1-4; clone size: .; V gene: TRBV6-5; CDR3 protein: CASKGGASWEKLFF
J gene: TRBJ1-3; clone size: .; V gene: TRBV7-8; CDR3 protein: CASSLGGQGPVLGNTIYF
J gene: TRBJ2-6; clone size: .; V gene: TRBV5-1; CDR3 protein: CASSSFSGGATGANVLTF
J gene: TRBJ1-1; clone size: .; V gene: TRBV5-4; CDR3 protein: CASSIPGTGTEAFF
J gene: TRBJ1-4; clone size: .; V gene: TRBV11-2; CDR3 protein: CASSPGPQTNEKLFF
J gene: TRBJ1-1; clone size: once; V gene: TRBV19; CDR3 protein: CASLRDLANTEAFF
J gene: TRBJ1-3; clone size: .; V gene: TRBV7-2; CDR3 protein: CASSSTTSSGNTIYF
J gene: TRBJ2-3; clone size: .; V gene: TRBV7-3; CDR3 protein: CASSLGLATDTQYF
J gene: TRBJ1-6; clone size: .; V gene: TRBV5-1; CDR3 protein: CASSLEGASYNSPLHF
J gene: TRBJ2-1; clone size: .; V gene: TRBV7-2; CDR3 protein: CASSSQNEQFF
J gene: TRBJ2-7; clone size: .; V gene: TRBV12-5; CDR3 protein: CASALKGGMEEYF
J gene: TRBJ2-1; clone size: .; V gene: TRBV19; CDR3 protein: CASSTSGGSYNEQFF
J gene: TRBJ2-3; clone size: .; V gene: TRBV30; CDR3 protein: CAWSVTADTQYF
J gene: TRBJ2-2; clone size: .; V gene: TRBV10-1; CDR3 protein: CASSEPGQAFGELFF
J gene: TRBJ1-1; clone size: .; V gene: TRBV19; CDR3 protein: CASSILVNTEAFF
J gene: TRBJ2-7; clone size: .; V gene: TRBV6-1; CDR3 protein: CASSGTVSYEQYF
J gene: TRBJ2-5; clone size: .; V gene: TRBV11-3; CDR3 protein: CASSPSGAGETQYF
J gene: TRBJ2-7; clone size: .; V gene: TRBV11-2; CDR3 protein: CASSSARTLSYEQYF
J gene: TRBJ1-2; clone size: .; V gene: TRBV5-1; CDR3 protein: CASSTTGGIGYGYTF
J gene: TRBJ1-1; clone size: .; V gene: TRBV19; CDR3 protein: CASSLSFHTEAFF
J gene: TRBJ2-7; clone size: .; V gene: TRBV28; CDR3 protein: CASNRDRGGEQYF
J gene: TRBJ1-5; clone size: .; V gene: TRBV11-2; CDR3 protein: CASSPTGVQPQHF
J gene: TRBJ1-5; clone size: once; V gene: TRBV6-5; CDR3 protein: CASSYSRDTNQPQHF
J gene: TRBJ1-1; clone size: few; V gene: TRBV7-2; CDR3 protein: CASSLVQGMNTEAFF
J gene: TRBJ1-1; clone size: .; V gene: TRBV27; CDR3 protein: CASSSSDRQQAFF
J gene: TRBJ2-3; clone size: .; V gene: TRBV7-9; CDR3 protein: CASSYRGSGVPYLTDTQYF
J gene: TRBJ2-7; clone size: .; V gene: TRBV9; CDR3 protein: CAVSAYEQYF
J gene: TRBJ2-7; clone size: .; V gene: TRBV5-5; CDR3 protein: CASSDRPQGSYEQYF
J gene: TRBJ2-5; clone size: .; V gene: TRBV10-3; CDR3 protein: CAISEGATETQYF
J gene: TRBJ2-1; clone size: .; V gene: TRBV11-3; CDR3 protein: CASSPNLQGDEQFF
J gene: TRBJ1-1; clone size: few; V gene: TRBV25-1; CDR3 protein: CASMGGNTEAFF
J gene: TRBJ1-5; clone size: .; V gene: TRBV7-2; CDR3 protein: CASSPDSRNQPQHF
J gene: TRBJ1-1; clone size: .; V gene: TRBV29-1; CDR3 protein: CSVTGLSRNTEAFF
J gene: TRBJ1-6; clone size: .; V gene: TRBV13; CDR3 protein: CASRGGAGRYNSPLHF
J gene: TRBJ1-6; clone size: .; V gene: TRBV7-8; CDR3 protein: CASSLVQGSSPLHF
J gene: TRBJ2-3; clone size: .; V gene: TRBV6-5; CDR3 protein: CASSYFSGGTDTQYF
J gene: TRBJ2-2; clone size: .; V gene: TRBV7-2; CDR3 protein: CASSLARTRTGELFF
J gene: TRBJ1-5; clone size: once; V gene: TRBV6-5; CDR3 protein: CASRGGSGKPQHF